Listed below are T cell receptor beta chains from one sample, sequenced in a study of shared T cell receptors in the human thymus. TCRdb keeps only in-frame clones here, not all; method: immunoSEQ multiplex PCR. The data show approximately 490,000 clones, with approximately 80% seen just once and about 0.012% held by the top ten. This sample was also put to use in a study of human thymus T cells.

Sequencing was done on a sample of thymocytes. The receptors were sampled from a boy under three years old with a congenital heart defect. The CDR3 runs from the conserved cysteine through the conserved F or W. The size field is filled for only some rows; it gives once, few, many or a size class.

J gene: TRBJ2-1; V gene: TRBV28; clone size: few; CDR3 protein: CASSPSLAGVGNEQFF
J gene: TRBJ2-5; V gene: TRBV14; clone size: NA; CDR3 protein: CASSQGPTDPPQETQYF
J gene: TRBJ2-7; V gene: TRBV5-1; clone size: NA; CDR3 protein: CASSRHFRQYF
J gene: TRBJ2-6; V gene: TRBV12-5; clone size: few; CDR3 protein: CASAPGEQGKFGANVLTF
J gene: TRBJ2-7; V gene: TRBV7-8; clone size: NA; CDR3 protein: CASSQLNEPGLGEQYF
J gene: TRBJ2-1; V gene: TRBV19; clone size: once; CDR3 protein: CASSPGTGVADEQFF
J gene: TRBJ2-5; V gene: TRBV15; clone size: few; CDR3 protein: CATSRGAGQETQYF
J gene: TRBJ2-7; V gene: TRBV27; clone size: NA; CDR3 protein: CASRGPLHEQYF
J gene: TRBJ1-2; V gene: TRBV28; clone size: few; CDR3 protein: CASRTARGGYTF
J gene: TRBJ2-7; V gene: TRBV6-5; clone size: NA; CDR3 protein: CASSYSWAPSLGEQYF
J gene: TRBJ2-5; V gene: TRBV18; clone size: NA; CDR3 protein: CASSPQDRGLETQYF
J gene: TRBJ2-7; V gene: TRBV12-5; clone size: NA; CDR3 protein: CASGLFSFDRPGEQYF
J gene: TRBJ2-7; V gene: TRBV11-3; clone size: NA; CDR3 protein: CASSLGGLGVYEQYF
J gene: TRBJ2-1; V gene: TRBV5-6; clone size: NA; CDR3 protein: CASSPVGPGNEQFF
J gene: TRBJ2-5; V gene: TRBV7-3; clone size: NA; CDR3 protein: CASSQGLAGPQETQYF
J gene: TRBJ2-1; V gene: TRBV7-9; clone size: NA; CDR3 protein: CASSLAWDSGNEQFF
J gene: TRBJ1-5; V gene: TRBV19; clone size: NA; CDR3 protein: CASSIRPGGPEGNQPQHF
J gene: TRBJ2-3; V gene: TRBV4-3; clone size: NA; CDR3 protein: CASSHPSGNGTDTQYF
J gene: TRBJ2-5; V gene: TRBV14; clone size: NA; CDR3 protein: CASSQDGTSGPGQYF
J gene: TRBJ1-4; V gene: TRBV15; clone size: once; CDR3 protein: CATSKRATQEKLFF
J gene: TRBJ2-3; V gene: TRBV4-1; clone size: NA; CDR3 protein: CASSRIHGLADNSTDTQYF
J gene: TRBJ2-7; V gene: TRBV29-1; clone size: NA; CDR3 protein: CSVESRPGLNEQYF
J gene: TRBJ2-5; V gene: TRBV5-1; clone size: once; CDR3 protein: CASSLKGPPGVGGQETQYF
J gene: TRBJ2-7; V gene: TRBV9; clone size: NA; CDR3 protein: CASSVAAGGPGEQYF
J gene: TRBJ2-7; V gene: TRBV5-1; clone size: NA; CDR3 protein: CASSFGTGGHSYEQYF
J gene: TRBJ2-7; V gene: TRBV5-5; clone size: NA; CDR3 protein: CASSLVDRVGEQYF
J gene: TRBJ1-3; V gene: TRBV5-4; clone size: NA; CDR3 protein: CASSLGGHSGNTIYF
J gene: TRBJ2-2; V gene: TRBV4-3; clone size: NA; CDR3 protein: CASSQDRRAGTGELFF
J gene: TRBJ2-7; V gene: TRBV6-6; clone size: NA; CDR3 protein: CASSSARLAASYEQYF
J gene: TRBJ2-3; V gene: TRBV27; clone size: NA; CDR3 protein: CASTGLAGADTQYF
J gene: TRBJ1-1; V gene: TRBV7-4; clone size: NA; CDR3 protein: CASSLQGQGAPHTEAFF
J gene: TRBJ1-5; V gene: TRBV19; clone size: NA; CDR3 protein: CASSREPDSYSNQPQHF
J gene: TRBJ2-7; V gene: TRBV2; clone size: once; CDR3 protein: CASSGSRDRRGYEQYF
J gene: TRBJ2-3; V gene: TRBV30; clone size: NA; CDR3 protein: CAWKTFLRGDTQYF
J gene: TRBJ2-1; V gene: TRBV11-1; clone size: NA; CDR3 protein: CASSSGGLAGVDEQFF
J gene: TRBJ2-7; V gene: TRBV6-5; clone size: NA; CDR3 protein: CASSSDTYEQYF
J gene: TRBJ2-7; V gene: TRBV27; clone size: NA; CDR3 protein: CASSSETSGRSTYEQYF
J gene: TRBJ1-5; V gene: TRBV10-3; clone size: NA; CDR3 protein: CAISESGRDYQPQHF
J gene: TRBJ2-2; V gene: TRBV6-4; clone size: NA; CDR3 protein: CASSAFPGLAGVDTGELFF
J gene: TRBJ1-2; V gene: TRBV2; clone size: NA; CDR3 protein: CASPFRSGTGNYGYTF
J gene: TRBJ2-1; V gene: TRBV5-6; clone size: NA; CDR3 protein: CASSLSRGSYNEQFF
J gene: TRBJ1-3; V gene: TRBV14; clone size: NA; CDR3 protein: CASSQAGGGPGNTIYF
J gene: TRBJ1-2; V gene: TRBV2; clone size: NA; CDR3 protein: CASTNLELSFYGYTF
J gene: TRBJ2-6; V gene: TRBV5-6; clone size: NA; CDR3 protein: CASSLRGQGAPPGANVLTF
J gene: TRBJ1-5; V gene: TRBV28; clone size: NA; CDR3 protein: CASSLGQGRDQPQHF
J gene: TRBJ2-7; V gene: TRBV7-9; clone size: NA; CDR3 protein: CASSPQQAGTPYEQYF
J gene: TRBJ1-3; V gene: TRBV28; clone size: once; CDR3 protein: CASSAHRVVESGNTIYF
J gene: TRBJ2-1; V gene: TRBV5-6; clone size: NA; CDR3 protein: CASSNPGLAPLNEQFF
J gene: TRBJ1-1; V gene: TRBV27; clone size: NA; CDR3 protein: CATGRGAAFF
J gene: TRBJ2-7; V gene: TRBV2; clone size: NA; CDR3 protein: CASSDHYEQYF
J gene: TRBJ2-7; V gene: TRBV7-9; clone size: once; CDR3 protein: CASSFPSGRGTYEQYF
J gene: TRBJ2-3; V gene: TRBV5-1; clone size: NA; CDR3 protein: CASSMPPLASTDTQYF
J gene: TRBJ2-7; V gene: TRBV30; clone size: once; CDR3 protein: CAWSASSGTGSYEQYF
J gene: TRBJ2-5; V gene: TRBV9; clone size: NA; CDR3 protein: CASSVRDGGSPQETQYF
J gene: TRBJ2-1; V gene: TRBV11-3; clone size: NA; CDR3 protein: CASSSDRDYSSYNEQFF
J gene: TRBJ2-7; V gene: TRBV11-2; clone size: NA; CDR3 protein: CASSPVAGDRQYEQYF
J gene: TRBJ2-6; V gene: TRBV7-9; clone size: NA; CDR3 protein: CASSFPCGRANSGANVLTF
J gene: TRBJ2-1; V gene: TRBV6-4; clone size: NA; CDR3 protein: CASQKYWGTNSYNEQFF
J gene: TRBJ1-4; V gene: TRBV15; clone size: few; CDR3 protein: CATSRDLGEKLFF
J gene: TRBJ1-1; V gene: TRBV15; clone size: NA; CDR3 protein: CATSRDPTGGVNTEAFF